These 29 T cell receptor beta chains originate from one sample sequenced in a study of T cell responses to AZD1222 COVID-19 vaccine. Sequenced by immunoSEQ multiplex PCR; TCRdb stores in-frame clones only, minus some. The profile shows approximately 93,000 clones, approximately 89% of them singletons. The material was peripheral blood, obtained 28 days after the second AZD1222 dose. These receptors came from an adult who received the AZD1222 COVID-19 vaccine.

The rearrangement joins TRBV7-2 to TRBJ2-5; 14 bases map to TRBD2. The CDR3 extends over 21 amino acids. V lost 0 bases and J lost 2; bases outside the gene matches: 14. CDR1 and CDR2 (germline): SGHTA, FQGNSA. The chain's CDR3 is CASSLALSIGLAGGQQETQYF. CDR3 coding DNA: TGTGCCAGCAGCTTAGCGCTCTCGATTGGACTAGCGGGGGGCCAACAAGAGACCCAGTACTTC.

The chain employs TRBV11-2 and TRBJ1-2; D is uncertain. Germline CDR1 is SGHAT and CDR2 is FQNNGV. V was shortened by 1 base and J by 12 bases, with 12 bases between the two germline ends. This CDR3 comprises 12 residues. Here the CDR3 reads CASSLAQTQNTF. The CDR3 DNA follows: TGTGCCAGCAGCTTAGCCCAGACTCAGAACACCTTC. Using reference TRBV11-2 and TRBJ1-2 for the parts outside the CDR3, the full variable domain is EAGVAQSPRYKIIEKRQSVAFWCNPISGHATLYWYQQILGQGPKLLIQFQNNGVVDDSQLPKDRFSAERLKGVDSTLKIQPAKLEDSAVYLCASSLAQTQNTFGSGTRLTVV.

This chain joins TRBV3-1 (or the pseudogene TRBV3-2) and TRBJ1-4; 9 bases are a match to TRBD1. Germline values: CDR1 LGHDT, CDR2 YNNKEL (reference sequence). The CDR3 is 21 residues long. Trimming took 1 base from V and 4 from J; bases not matched to a gene: 19. This CDR3 reads CASSQGATGTGTVHDNEKLFF. The CDR3 nucleotides are TGTGCCAGCAGCCAAGGAGCCACCGGGACAGGGACCGTACATGATAATGAAAAACTGTTTTTT.

J is TRBJ2-3 and V is TRBV9, with 10 bases identical to TRBD2. Germline lookup yields CDR1 SGDLS and CDR2 YYNGEE. V was clipped by 3 bases and J by 3 bases; unmatched bases: 7. The CDR3 runs to 16 residues. For the CDR3, the DNA is TGTGCCAGCAGCGAACGATCTAGCGGGGGAACAGATACGCAGTATTTT. Its protein is CASSERSSGGTDTQYF.

V usage is TRBV28 and J usage is TRBJ2-7; TRBD1 is a possible D gene (5 bases). Per the germline V gene, CDR1 is MDHEN and CDR2 is SYDVKM. The ends were cut back, 3 bases at V and 3 bases at J, with 12 bases in the middle. This CDR3 spans 14 amino acids. As DNA, the CDR3 is TGTGCCAGCAGTTTTGTACAGGCCATCTACGAGCAGTACTTC. It specifies CASSFVQAIYEQYF.

This clone has a handful of counts. The chain combines TRBV30 with TRBJ2-3, with 10 bases matching TRBD1. J lost 8 bases, V lost 1 base, and 6 bases had no gene match. Germline loops: CDR1 GTSNPN, CDR2 SVGIG (reference sequence). The CDR3 sequence is 14 residues long. The CDR3: CAWSGDRGRGTQYF. The CDR3 DNA follows: TGTGCCTGGAGTGGGGACAGGGGTAGGGGTACGCAGTATTTT.

The chain combines TRBV5-6 with TRBJ2-1; possibly TRBD1 for D (6 bases). The CDR3 length is 16 residues. CDR1 and CDR2 from the germline V gene are SGHDT and YYEEEE. Trimming stripped 2 bases from V and 0 bases from J, with 12 bases between. The CDR3 DNA sequence: TGTGCCAGCAGCTTAGAATACAGGGTCTCCTACAATGAGCAGTTCTTC. Its translation: CASSLEYRVSYNEQFF.

This chain joins TRBV5-4 and TRBJ2-2, with TRBD2 matching 10 bases. Trimming took 4 bases from V and 7 from J; bases not matched to a gene: 4. This CDR3 is built from 14 residues. The germline V gene has CDR1 SGHNT and CDR2 YYREEE (reference sequence). This CDR3 reads CASSLSGGSGELFF. In DNA form, the CDR3 reads TGTGCCAGCAGCCTTAGCGGGGGGAGCGGGGAGCTGTTTTTT.

The chain is built from TRBV9 and TRBJ1-1; 8 bases are shared with TRBD1. CDR1 and CDR2 (germline): SGDLS, YYNGEE. The CDR3 is made up of 15 amino acids. Trimming took 4 bases from V and 4 from J; bases not matched to a gene: 9. The CDR3 DNA follows: TGTGCCAGCAGCTCAACAGGACAGGGTGGCACTGAAGCTTTCTTT. This translates into CASSSTGQGGTEAFF.

The chain links TRBV19 to TRBJ2-6; no reliable D call. Germline V gene lookup returns CDR1 LNHDA and CDR2 SQIVND (reference sequence). The V and J ends lost 6 bases and 1 base respectively, with 13 bases between them. CDR3 length equals 16 residues. CDR3 in amino acids: CASSHPKLSGANVLTF. The CDR3 DNA sequence: TGTGCCAGTAGCCACCCAAAACTATCTGGGGCCAACGTCCTGACTTTC.

The V gene is TRBV7-8, the J gene TRBJ2-7; possible D gene TRBD1, 5 bases. V was clipped by 5 bases and J by 2 bases, with 10 bases between them. CDR3 length equals 13 residues. The V gene's germline CDR1 is SGHVS and CDR2 FQNEAQ. CDR3 DNA sequence: TGTGCCAGCAGCCTAGACAGAACCTACGAGCAGTACTTC. Translation gives CASSLDRTYEQYF. Based on the CDR3 plus reference TRBV7-8 and TRBJ2-7, the full variable domain is GAGVSQSPRYKVAKRGQDVALRCDPISGHVSLFWYQQALGQGPEFLTYFQNEAQLDKSGLPSDRFFAERPEGSVSTLKIQRTQQEDSAVYLCASSLDRTYEQYFGPGTRLTVT.

This sequence joins TRBV29-1 and TRBJ1-2, with D perhaps TRBD1 (5 bases). Germline V gene data show CDR1 as SQVTM and CDR2 as ANQGSEA. This CDR3 has 12 residues. V was shortened by 4 bases and J by 8 bases, with 14 bases between the two germline ends. CDR3: CSVVLEGRGYTF. DNA for the CDR3: TGCAGCGTTGTCTTGGAGGGGCGAGGCTACACCTTC.

The chain recombines TRBV4-2 with TRBJ2-7; maybe TRBD2 (6 bases). In germline, CDR1 is LGHNA, CDR2 YNFKEQ. V lost 4 bases and J 2 bases, leaving 24 bases between the germline ends. CDR3 length: 18 residues. The CDR3 DNA sequence: TGTGCCAGCAGCCGATCCGGTGGTCCGGGGGTGACGACCTACGAGCAGTACTTC. Residues: CASSRSGGPGVTTYEQYF.

The V call is TRBV7-6, the J call TRBJ2-1; D unclear. CDR3 length: 14 amino acids. CDR1 and CDR2 (germline): SGHVS, FNYEAQ. Trimming cost V 2 bases and J 3 bases, with 8 bases left between them. The DNA of the CDR3 is TGTGCCAGCAGCTTAACCGACGACTACAATGAGCAGTTCTTC. Translated, it gives CASSLTDDYNEQFF.

The chain employs TRBV4-2 and TRBJ1-1; 7 nucleotides align to TRBD1. This CDR3 is 16 amino acids long. Per germline, CDR1 LGHNA and CDR2 YNFKEQ. After removal of 0 bases from V and 3 bases from J, the junction contained 7 bases not matched to a gene. CDR3 nucleotides: TGTGCCAGCAGCCAAGATCGTGGCAGGGGGGACACTGAAGCTTTCTTT. It encodes CASSQDRGRGDTEAFF.

The chain recombines TRBV28 with TRBJ1-4; D not certain. With 1 base removed from V and 10 bases from J, the gap between germline ends came to 13 bases. CDR1 is MDHEN, CDR2 SYDVKM, per germline. The CDR3 has 14 amino acids. This CDR3 is CASSLFSGTGKLFF. As DNA, the CDR3 is TGTGCCAGCAGTTTATTTAGCGGTACGGGAAAACTGTTTTTT.

This chain uses TRBV24-1 with TRBJ2-3, with D possibly TRBD2 on 6 matching bases. V was pared by 3 bases and J by 0 bases, with 12 bases between. Looked up from germline, CDR1 is KGHDR and CDR2 is SFDVKD. CDR3 size: 16 residues. CDR3 sequence: CATSDPYGTSTDTQYF. CDR3 coding DNA: TGTGCCACCAGTGATCCCTACGGGACTAGCACAGATACGCAGTATTTT.

CDR3 coding DNA: TGTGCCAGTAGTATTTCCCAGGGACGCCAGCCCCAGCATTTT. Its protein is CASSISQGRQPQHF. J is TRBJ1-5 and V is TRBV19, with a tentative D call TRBD1 (5 bases). This CDR3 spans 14 amino acids. Deletions cut 3 bases from V and 7 bases from J, with 13 bases between. From germline, CDR1 is LNHDA and CDR2 SQIVND (reference sequence).

This chain connects TRBV9 to TRBJ1-1, with D tentatively TRBD1 (6 bases). The V end was cut by 5 bases, the J end by 0 bases, with 11 bases between. This CDR3 is 14 amino acids long. The germline V gene encodes CDR1 SGDLS and CDR2 YYNGEE. The CDR3 region has the DNA TGTGCCAGCAGTGCGGACAGTCTGAACACTGAAGCTTTCTTT. Amino acid sequence: CASSADSLNTEAFF. Full variable domain (missing parts from reference TRBV9 and TRBJ1-1): DSGVTQTPKHLITATGQRVTLRCSPRSGDLSVYWYQQSLDQGLQFLIQYYNGEERAKGNILERFSAQQFPDLHSELNLSSLELGDSALYFCASSADSLNTEAFFGQGTRLTVV.

This clone appeared once. The chain is built from TRBV6-2 or TRBV6-3 and TRBJ2-5; TRBD2 agrees at 10 bases. With V trimmed by 0 bases and J by 7 bases, 17 bases remained unmatched. Germline lookup yields CDR1 MNHEY and CDR2 SVGEGT. CDR3 size: 19 residues. DNA for the CDR3: TGTGCCAGCAGTTACTCCTCCCTAGCGGGGGTCGGCCGGTTGCGGACCCAGTACTTC. Its translation: CASSYSSLAGVGRLRTQYF.

The chain combines TRBV28 with TRBJ1-5, with a weak D call TRBD1 (5 bases). Germline loops: CDR1 MDHEN, CDR2 SYDVKM. With 6 bases removed from V and 3 bases from J, the gap between germline ends came to 9 bases. This CDR3 is built from 13 residues. The DNA of the CDR3 is TGTGCCAGCAGGCAGGGAGTCAATCAGCCCCAGCATTTT. This encodes CASRQGVNQPQHF. Looking up the rest from reference TRBV28 and TRBJ1-5 gives the full variable domain: DVKVTQSSRYLVKRTGEKVFLECVQDMDHENMFWYRQDPGLGLRLIYFSYDVKMKEKGDIPEGYSVSREKKERFSLILESASTNQTSMYLCASRQGVNQPQHFGDGTRLSIL.

The chain employs TRBV29-1 and TRBJ2-5; 8 nucleotides line up with TRBD2. This CDR3 is built from 14 residues. The V gene's germline CDR1 is SQVTM and CDR2 ANQGSEA. V lost 7 bases and J lost 5; bases outside the gene matches: 12. The CDR3 here is CSAGKGSGAETQYF. CDR3 nucleotides: TGCAGCGCCGGGAAGGGTAGCGGGGCCGAGACCCAGTACTTC.

This chain uses TRBV19 with TRBJ1-6; D remains unclear. V was cut by 3 bases and J by 6 bases, with 9 bases left in between. The CDR3 is 14 residues long. CDR1 LNHDA and CDR2 SQIVND come from the germline V gene (reference sequence). CDR3 nucleotide sequence: TGTGCCAGTAGTATGGGCAGAAGTAATTCACCCCTCCACTTT. This sequence encodes CASSMGRSNSPLHF.

This clone has only one observation. The chain is built from TRBV12-3 or TRBV12-4 and TRBJ2-2, with 10 bases matching TRBD1. The CDR3 contains 13 residues. V was pared by 9 bases and J by 3 bases, with 1 base of the junction left unmatched. The DNA of the CDR3 is TGTGCCAGTGACAGGGGGCACACCGGGGAGCTGTTTTTT. Translation: CASDRGHTGELFF.

The V call is TRBV3-1 (or the pseudogene TRBV3-2), the J call TRBJ1-3; the D is unclear. V shed 0 bases and J shed 0 bases, with 6 bases lying between them. The CDR3 is 15 amino acids. Germline loops: CDR1 LGHDT, CDR2 YNNKEL (reference sequence). CDR3 residues: CASSQDLSSGNTIYF. Written as DNA, the CDR3 is TGTGCCAGCAGCCAAGATCTTAGCTCTGGAAACACCATATATTTT.

V usage is TRBV3-1 (or the pseudogene TRBV3-2) and J usage is TRBJ1-4; 8 bases line up with TRBD1. Germline trimming cut 3 bases from V and 3 bases from J; bases unmatched to any gene: 3. The CDR3 is made up of 15 amino acids. From germline, CDR1 is LGHDT and CDR2 YNNKEL (reference sequence). CDR3 protein: CASSHRQGSNEKLFF. In DNA, the CDR3 is TGTGCCAGCAGCCATCGACAGGGGTCTAATGAAAAACTGTTTTTT.

V is TRBV5-1 and J is TRBJ1-6; no definite D call. The V end lost 6 bases, the J end lost 7 bases, and 14 bases lay between the germline ends. The CDR3 is 14 residues long. Germline V gives CDR1 SGHRS, CDR2 YFSETQ. CDR3 amino acids: CASKSGGVNSPLHF. The CDR3 region has the DNA TGCGCCAGCAAATCGGGTGGTGTGAATTCACCCCTCCACTTT.

The genes are TRBV9 and TRBJ1-1, with a possible D match to TRBD1 (6 bases). The CDR3 has 13 residues. Germline CDR1 is SGDLS and CDR2 is YYNGEE. V gave up 4 bases and J gave up 4 bases, with 11 bases separating them. CDR3 protein: CASSRGGVTEAFF. CDR3 in DNA: TGTGCCAGCAGCAGGGGGGGTGTCACTGAAGCTTTCTTT.

The chain employs TRBV9 and TRBJ2-3, with 11 positions matching TRBD2. Germline values: CDR1 SGDLS, CDR2 YYNGEE. The CDR3 is made up of 15 amino acids. V dropped 3 bases and J dropped 5; count of bases not matched to a gene: 5. DNA for the CDR3: TGTGCCAGCAGCGGTAGCGGGGGGGTCGGAGATACGCAGTATTTT. Amino acids: CASSGSGGVGDTQYF.